This T cell receptor (beta chain) originates from a study of T cells in Graves' hyperthyroidism and ophthalmopathy. In the study overall: Blood from the periphery was taken at initial diagnosis, before any treatment.

Study conclusions and caveats: Most thyroid clonotypes expanded above 0.001 were also detected in blood.

Based on clinical symptoms, serum thyroxine and TRAb, thyroid ultrasound and orbital computed tomography, diagnoses were reached. The authors obtained PBMCs from about 9.5 ml of fresh peripheral blood. This clonotype was picked up many times. Its specificity is not known. Germline V gene lookup returns CDR1 DFQATT and CDR2 SNEGSKA (reference sequence). The CDR3 is 14 amino acids. Template material for amplifying TCR beta CDR3 regions consisted of RNA transcripts. In the first-round RT-PCR of the TCR CDR3, the HTBI primer set was used. Each CDR3 protein is one row after TCRdb ran MiXCR on the multiplex PCR reads. The sample includes approximately 620,000 distinct CDR3 sequences, around 16% of them seen just once.

This TCR derives from a woman in her 40s with Graves' ophthalmopathy. This chain links TRBV20-1 with TRBJ2-3; D may be TRBD2 (7 bases). The sequenced material came from blood. The CDR3 region is CRVPQGGGTDTQYF. The CDR3 nucleotides read TGCAGAGTGCCACAGGGAGGGGGCACAGATACGCAGTATTTT.